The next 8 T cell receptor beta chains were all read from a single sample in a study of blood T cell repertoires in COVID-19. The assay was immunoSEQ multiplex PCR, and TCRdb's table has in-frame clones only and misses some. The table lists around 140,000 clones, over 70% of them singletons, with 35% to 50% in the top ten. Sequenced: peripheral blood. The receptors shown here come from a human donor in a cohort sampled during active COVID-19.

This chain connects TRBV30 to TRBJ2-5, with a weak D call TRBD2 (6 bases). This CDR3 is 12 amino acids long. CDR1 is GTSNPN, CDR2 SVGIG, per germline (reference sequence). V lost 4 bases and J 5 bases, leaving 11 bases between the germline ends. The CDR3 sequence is CAWTGGGETQYF. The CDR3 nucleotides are TGTGCCTGGACCGGGGGAGGCGAGACCCAGTACTTC.

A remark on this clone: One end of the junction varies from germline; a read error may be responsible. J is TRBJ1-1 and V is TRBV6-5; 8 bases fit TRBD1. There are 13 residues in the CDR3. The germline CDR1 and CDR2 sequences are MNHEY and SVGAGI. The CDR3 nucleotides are TGTGCCAGCAGACCGACAGGGGAAAGTGAAGCTTTTTTT. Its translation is CASRPTGESEAFF.

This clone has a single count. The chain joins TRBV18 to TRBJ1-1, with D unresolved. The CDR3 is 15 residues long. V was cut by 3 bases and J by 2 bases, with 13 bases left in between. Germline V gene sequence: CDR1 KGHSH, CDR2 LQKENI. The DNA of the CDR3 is TGTGCCAGCTCACCGCTTTCTGAGCGAAACACTGAAGCTTTCTTT. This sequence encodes CASSPLSERNTEAFF.

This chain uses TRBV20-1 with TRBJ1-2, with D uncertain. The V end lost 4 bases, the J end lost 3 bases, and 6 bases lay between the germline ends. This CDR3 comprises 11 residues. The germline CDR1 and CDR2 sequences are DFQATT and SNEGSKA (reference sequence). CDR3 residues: CSAKIDYGYTF. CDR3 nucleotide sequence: TGCAGTGCTAAGATAGACTATGGCTACACCTTC.

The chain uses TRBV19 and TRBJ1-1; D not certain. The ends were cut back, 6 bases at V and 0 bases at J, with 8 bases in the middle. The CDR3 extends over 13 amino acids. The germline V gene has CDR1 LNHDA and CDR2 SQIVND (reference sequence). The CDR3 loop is CASRSRVNTEAFF. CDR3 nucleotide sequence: TGTGCCAGTAGGTCTAGAGTGAACACTGAAGCTTTCTTT.

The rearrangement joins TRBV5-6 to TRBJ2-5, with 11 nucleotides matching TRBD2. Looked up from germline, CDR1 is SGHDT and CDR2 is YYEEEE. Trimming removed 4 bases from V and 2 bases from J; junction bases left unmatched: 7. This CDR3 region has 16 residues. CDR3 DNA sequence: TGTGCCAGCAGCCACTATGTAGCGGGAGGGCAAGAGACCCAGTACTTC. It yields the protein CASSHYVAGGQETQYF.

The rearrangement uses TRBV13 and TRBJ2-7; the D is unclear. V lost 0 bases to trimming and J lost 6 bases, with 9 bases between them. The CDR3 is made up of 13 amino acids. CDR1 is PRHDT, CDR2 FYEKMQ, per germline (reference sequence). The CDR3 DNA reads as TGTGCCAGCAGCTTAGGGAGGCTGGGCGAGCAGTACGTC. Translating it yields CASSLGRLGEQYV.

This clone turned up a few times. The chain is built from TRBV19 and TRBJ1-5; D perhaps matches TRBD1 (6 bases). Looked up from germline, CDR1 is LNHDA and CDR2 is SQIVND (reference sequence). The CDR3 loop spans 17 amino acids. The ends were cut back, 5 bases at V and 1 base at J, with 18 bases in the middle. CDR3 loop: CASSARQVRMSNQPQHF. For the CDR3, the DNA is TGTGCCAGTAGTGCGCGACAGGTTAGGATGAGCAATCAGCCCCAGCATTTT.